This T cell receptor (beta chain) comes out of a study of T cell responses to AZD1222 COVID-19 vaccine. About the study: Doses given second, at about 4 or about 12 weeks, were pooled.

Repertoires were generated with immunoSEQ multiplex PCR, while TCRdb's copy carries only in-frame clones and drops some. The table records about 160,000 clones, around nine tenths of them present only once. General observations from the study: Per reports, nearly half of all spike-specific TCRs target regions that are unmutated in variants. Among the donors, most were white British and more were female, and clonal diversity was possibly underestimated. At baseline, seropositivity was found in only a handful of AZD1222 recipients.

Trimming removed 1 base at V and 6 bases at J, with 16 bases between. CDR1 is LNHDA, CDR2 SQIVND, per germline (reference sequence). The CDR3 runs 16 residues. Turning to this clone: Its antigen is not known.

This sequence originates from an adult in good health. This chain uses TRBV19 with TRBJ1-5, with D tentatively TRBD1 (6 bases). Sequences were derived from peripheral blood, sampled on day 0 of AZD1222 vaccination. As DNA, the CDR3 is TGTGCCAGTAGTATAGTTGGGGGGCAGTTTGTTCAGCCCCAGCATTTT. Amino acid sequence: CASSIVGGQFVQPQHF.